This TCR beta chain was documented in a study of tumor and adjacent non-tumor tissue in lung cancer. Trimming at V came to 5 bases and at J to 4 bases, leaving 6 bases not matched to a gene. The CDR3 is 15 residues long. From germline, CDR1 is SGHAT and CDR2 FQNNGV. The library came from three nested PCR rounds adapted from ARM-PCR protocols. MiXCR, run by TCRdb on the multiplex PCR reads, gives a single entry per CDR3 protein. The data contain around 99,000 distinct CDR3 sequences, over 55% of them singletons. Study-wide results and limits: Significantly higher TCR diversity was found in tumor than normal lung.

The template was RNA from unsorted bulk tissue. This non-tumor lung sample came from over 3 cm beyond the tumor edge. This clonotype is labeled as medium-sized. Its specificity is not known. Sequencing used distant non-tumor lung tissue. This TCR derives from a man aged 60 to 75 with non-small cell lung cancer. This chain links TRBV11-2 with TRBJ2-5; 11 nucleotides line up with TRBD2. The CDR3 reads CASSTTSGSGETQYF. As DNA, the CDR3 is TGTGCCAGCAGCACCACTAGCGGGAGTGGAGAGACCCAGTACTTC. Drawing the rest from reference TRBV11-2 and TRBJ2-5, the complete variable domain is EAGVAQSPRYKIIEKRQSVAFWCNPISGHATLYWYQQILGQGPKLLIQFQNNGVVDDSQLPKDRFSAERLKGVDSTLKIQPAKLEDSAVYLCASSTTSGSGETQYFGPGTRLLVL.